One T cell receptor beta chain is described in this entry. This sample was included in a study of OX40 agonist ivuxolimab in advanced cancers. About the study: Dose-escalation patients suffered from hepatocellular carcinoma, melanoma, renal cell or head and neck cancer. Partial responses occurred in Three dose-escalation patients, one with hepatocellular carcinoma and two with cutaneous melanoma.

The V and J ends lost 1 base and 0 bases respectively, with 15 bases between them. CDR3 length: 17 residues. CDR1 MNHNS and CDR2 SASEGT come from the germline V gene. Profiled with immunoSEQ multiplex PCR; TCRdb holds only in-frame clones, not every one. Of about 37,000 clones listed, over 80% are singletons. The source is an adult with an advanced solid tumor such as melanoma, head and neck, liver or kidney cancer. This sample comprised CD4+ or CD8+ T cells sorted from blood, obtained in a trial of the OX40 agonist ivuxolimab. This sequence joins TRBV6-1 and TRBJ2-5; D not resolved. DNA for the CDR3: TGTGCCAGCAGTGAAGGGCCCTCGAAAGTGTACCAAGAGACCCAGTACTTC. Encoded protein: CASSEGPSKVYQETQYF.